The 14 T cell receptor beta chains listed next were all sequenced from one sample in a study of cytomegalovirus exposure and HLA in healthy donors. A multiplex PCR was run with 60 Vbeta primers and 13 Jbeta primers. The data were produced by immunoSEQ multiplex PCR, yet TCRdb's version contains in-frame clones alone and is incomplete. The repertoire includes about 180,000 clones, 80% of them detected once, and roughly 1.4% sits in the top ten. The sequenced material came from PBMCs. Receptor source: a girl aged 10 to 17 in good health and CMV-seropositive.

Of note for this clone: Relative to the germline gene, one junction end is altered; a read error may explain this. This rearrangement joins TRBV6-5 to TRBJ2-7; TRBD1 is a possible D gene (6 bases). Germline-derived CDR1 and CDR2 are MNHEY and SVGAGI. This CDR3 region has 15 residues. The CDR3 coding sequence is TGTGCCGGCAGTGGCCCGGACAGAGCCTCCTACGAGCAGTACTTC. Translating gives CAGSGPDRASYEQYF.

The genes are TRBV10-1 and TRBJ2-5, with TRBD2 matching over 11 bases. Trimming cost V 3 bases and J 7 bases; bases outside gene matches: 10. Germline V lookup: CDR1 WNHNN, CDR2 SYGVQD (reference sequence). The CDR3 is 16 residues long. The CDR3 DNA is TGCGCCAGCAGTGACGTCCGACTAGCGGGACCTGGGACCCAGTACTTC. This codes for CASSDVRLAGPGTQYF.

The rearrangement links TRBV10-3 to TRBJ1-1; TRBD1 might be the D (5 bases). The CDR3 has 14 residues. Trimming removed 4 bases at V and 2 bases at J, with 11 bases between. Germline loops: CDR1 ENHRY, CDR2 SYGVKD. The CDR3 is CAISAGLPNTEAFF. CDR3 in DNA: TGTGCCATCAGTGCAGGGCTGCCCAACACTGAAGCTTTCTTT.

J is TRBJ1-2 and V is TRBV7-2; 7 positions match TRBD1. The CDR3 has 15 residues. Germline V gene lookup returns CDR1 SGHTA and CDR2 FQGNSA. The V gene end was trimmed by 5 bases and the J gene end by 4 bases; junction bases not matched to a gene: 10. CDR3 loop: CASSGTGQKPYGYTF. The CDR3 DNA follows: TGTGCCAGCAGCGGGACGGGACAGAAACCCTATGGCTACACCTTC.

V is TRBV29-1 and J is TRBJ2-3; 9 bases map to TRBD2. Germline trimming cut 4 bases from V and 5 bases from J; bases unmatched to any gene: 1. CDR1 is SQVTM and CDR2 is ANQGSEA in the germline V gene. The CDR3 totals 12 residues. CDR3 bases: TGCAGCGTTGGCGGGGGGGGAGATACGCAGTATTTT. Its protein product is CSVGGGGDTQYF.

The chain combines TRBV11-2 with TRBJ1-2; 7 bases align to TRBD1. The CDR3 length is 16 residues. The trim removed 5 bases at V and 4 bases at J, leaving 13 bases unmatched. Germline V gene lookup returns CDR1 SGHAT and CDR2 FQNNGV. This CDR3 reads CASSPLRDRRTYGYTF. CDR3 coding DNA: TGTGCCAGCAGCCCGTTAAGGGACAGAAGAACCTATGGCTACACCTTC.

The chain is built from TRBV29-1 and TRBJ1-1; maybe TRBD1 (5 bases). Between the trimmed V and J ends, which lost 7 bases and 3 bases, there was a span of 12 bases. Germline V gene data show CDR1 as SQVTM and CDR2 as ANQGSEA. CDR3 length: 12 amino acids. CDR3 region: CSGGRDYTEAFF. CDR3 sequence (DNA): TGCAGCGGCGGCAGGGACTACACTGAAGCTTTCTTT.

V and J are TRBV5-1 and TRBJ1-1, with a weak D call TRBD1 (6 bases). Germline V gene lookup returns CDR1 SGHRS and CDR2 YFSETQ. The V and J ends lost 0 bases and 4 bases respectively, with 10 bases between them. This CDR3 has 14 residues. Here the CDR3 DNA reads TGCGCCAGCAGCTTGGAGGAAGGGGGCACTGAAGCTTTCTTT. Encoded protein: CASSLEEGGTEAFF.

This clone was seen only a few times. The chain uses TRBV11-2 and TRBJ2-1; D gene uncertain. V gave up 5 bases and J gave up 5 bases, with 16 bases separating them. Germline CDR1 is SGHAT and CDR2 is FQNNGV. This CDR3 is 15 amino acids long. The CDR3: CASSPGPQTHNEQFF. In DNA, the CDR3 is TGTGCCAGCAGCCCAGGTCCACAGACCCACAATGAGCAGTTCTTC.

The chain has TRBV7-6 and TRBJ2-7, with TRBD2 matching 13 bases. CDR3 length equals 18 residues. CDR1 is SGHVS and CDR2 is FNYEAQ in the germline V gene. The trim removed 5 bases at V and 0 bases at J, leaving 10 bases unmatched. CDR3 in amino acids: CASSLPGLAGYPSYEQYF. DNA of the CDR3: TGTGCCAGCAGCCTACCGGGACTAGCGGGATATCCCTCCTACGAGCAGTACTTC. Variable domain in full (rest from reference TRBV7-6 and TRBJ2-7): GAGVSQSPRYKVTKRGQDVALRCDPISGHVSLYWYRQALGQGPEFLTYFNYEAQQDKSGLPNDRFSAERPEGSISTLTIQRTEQRDSAMYRCASSLPGLAGYPSYEQYFGPGTRLTVT.

This chain links TRBV29-1 with TRBJ2-1; TRBD1 is a possible D gene (6 bases). Germline V lookup: CDR1 SQVTM, CDR2 ANQGSEA. This CDR3 is built from 14 residues. Trimming removed 2 bases from V and 5 bases from J, with 13 bases in between. Here the CDR3 DNA reads TGCAGCGTTGAAATACCCAGGGGCCACAATGAGCAGTTCTTC. Its protein is CSVEIPRGHNEQFF.

The chain employs TRBV7-2 and TRBJ1-5; D may be TRBD1 (6 bases). In germline, CDR1 is SGHTA, CDR2 FQGNSA. The V and J ends lost 5 bases and 2 bases respectively, with 13 bases between them. CDR3 size: 15 residues. The CDR3 sequence is CASSLRTEGNQPQHF. The CDR3 DNA follows: TGTGCCAGCAGCCTTAGGACAGAAGGCAATCAGCCCCAGCATTTT.

This chain joins TRBV9 and TRBJ1-1; 7 bases map to TRBD1. CDR1 and CDR2 (germline): SGDLS, YYNGEE. V gave up 3 bases and J gave up 5 bases; unmatched junction bases: 4. This CDR3 contains 13 residues. The chain's CDR3 is CASSGTGETEAFF. The CDR3 nucleotides are TGTGCCAGCAGCGGCACAGGGGAGACTGAAGCTTTCTTT. Full variable domain (remainder filled in from reference TRBV9 and TRBJ1-1): DSGVTQTPKHLITATGQRVTLRCSPRSGDLSVYWYQQSLDQGLQFLIQYYNGEERAKGNILERFSAQQFPDLHSELNLSSLELGDSALYFCASSGTGETEAFFGQGTRLTVV.

This chain joins TRBV12-5 and TRBJ2-1; D is perhaps TRBD2 (6 bases). CDR1 is LGHNT, CDR2 FRNRAP, per germline. V gave up 4 bases and J gave up 4 bases, with 11 bases separating them. This CDR3 region has 14 residues. DNA of the CDR3: TGTGCTAGTGGTTGGGGGACTGGGTACAATGAGCAGTTCTTC. Translation: CASGWGTGYNEQFF.